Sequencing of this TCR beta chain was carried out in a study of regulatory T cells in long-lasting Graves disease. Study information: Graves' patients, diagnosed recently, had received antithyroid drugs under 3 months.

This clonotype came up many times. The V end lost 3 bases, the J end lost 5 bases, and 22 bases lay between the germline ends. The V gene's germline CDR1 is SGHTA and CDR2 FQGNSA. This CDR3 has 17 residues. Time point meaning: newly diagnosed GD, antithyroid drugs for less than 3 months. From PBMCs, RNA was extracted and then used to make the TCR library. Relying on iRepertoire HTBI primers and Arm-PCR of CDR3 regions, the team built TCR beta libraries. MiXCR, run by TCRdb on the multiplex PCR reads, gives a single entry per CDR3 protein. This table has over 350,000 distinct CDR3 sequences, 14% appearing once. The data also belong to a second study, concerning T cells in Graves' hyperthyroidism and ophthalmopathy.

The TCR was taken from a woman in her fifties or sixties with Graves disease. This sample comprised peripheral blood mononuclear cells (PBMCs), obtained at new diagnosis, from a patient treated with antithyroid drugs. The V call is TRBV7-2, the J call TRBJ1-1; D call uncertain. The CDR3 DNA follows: TGTGCCAGCAGCTTCGCGGACGTTTGGGGTTTGGGTACTGAAGCTTTCTTT. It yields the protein CASSFADVWGLGTEAFF.